This T cell receptor beta chain is drawn from a study of regulatory T cells in long-lasting Graves disease. This clonotype was seen many times. Time point here: persistent/refractory GD, antithyroid drugs over 5 years with positive TRAb. Preparation of the TCR library used RNA extracted from PBMCs. With iRepertoire HTBI primers and Arm-PCR of CDR3 regions, TCR beta libraries were built. Via MiXCR, TCRdb re-called the multiplex PCR reads, giving one row per CDR3 protein. The table has around 400,000 distinct CDR3 sequences, around 24% seen once. The V gene's germline CDR1 is SNHLY and CDR2 FYNNEI. This CDR3 comprises 19 residues. J gave up 5 bases and V 6 bases, and 19 bases lay outside the gene matches.

This clonotype originated in a female donor with Graves disease. The rearrangement joins TRBV2 to TRBJ2-5; 12 bases align to TRBD1. This specimen was peripheral blood mononuclear cells (PBMCs), taken when the disease was refractory, from a patient treated with antithyroid drugs. The CDR3 DNA reads TGTGCCAGCAGCCAAAAGGCGGGACAGGGGGCCCCATTTCGTGAGACCCAGTACTTC. This sequence encodes CASSQKAGQGAPFRETQYF.